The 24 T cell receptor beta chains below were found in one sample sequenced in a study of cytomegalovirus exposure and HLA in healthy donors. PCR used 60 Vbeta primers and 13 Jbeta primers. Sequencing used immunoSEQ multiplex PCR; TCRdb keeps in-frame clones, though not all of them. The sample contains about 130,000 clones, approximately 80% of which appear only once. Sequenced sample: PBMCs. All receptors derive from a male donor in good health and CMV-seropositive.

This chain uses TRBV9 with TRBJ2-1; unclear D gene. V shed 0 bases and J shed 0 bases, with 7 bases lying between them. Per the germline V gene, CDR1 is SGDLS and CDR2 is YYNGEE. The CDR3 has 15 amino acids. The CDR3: CASSVAPDSYNEQFF. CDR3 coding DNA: TGTGCCAGCAGCGTAGCCCCAGACTCCTACAATGAGCAGTTCTTC.

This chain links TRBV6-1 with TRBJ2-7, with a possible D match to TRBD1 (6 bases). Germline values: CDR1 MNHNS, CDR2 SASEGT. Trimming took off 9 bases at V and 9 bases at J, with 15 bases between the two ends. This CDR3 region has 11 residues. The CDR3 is CASPGQNGQYF. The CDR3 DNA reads TGTGCCAGTCCCGGACAGAACGGGCAGTACTTC.

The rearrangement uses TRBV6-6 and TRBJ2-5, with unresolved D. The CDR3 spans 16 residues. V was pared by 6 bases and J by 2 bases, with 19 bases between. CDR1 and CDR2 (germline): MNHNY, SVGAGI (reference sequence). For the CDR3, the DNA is TGTGCCAGCAGCACACACCAGACCCGCGGACAAGAGACCCAGTACTTC. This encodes CASSTHQTRGQETQYF.

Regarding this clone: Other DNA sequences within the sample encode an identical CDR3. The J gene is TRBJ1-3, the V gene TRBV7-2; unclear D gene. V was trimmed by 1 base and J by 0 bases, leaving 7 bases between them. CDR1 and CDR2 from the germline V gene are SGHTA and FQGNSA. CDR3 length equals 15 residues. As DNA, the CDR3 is TGTGCCAGCAGCTTAGGAGGCCCCTCTGGAAACACCATATATTTT. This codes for CASSLGGPSGNTIYF.

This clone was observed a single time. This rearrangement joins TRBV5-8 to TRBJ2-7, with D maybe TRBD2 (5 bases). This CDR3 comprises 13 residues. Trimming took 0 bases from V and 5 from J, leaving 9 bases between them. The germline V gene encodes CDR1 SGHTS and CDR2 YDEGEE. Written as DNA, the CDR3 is TGTGCCAGCAGCTTGGCGGGGTCCCACGAGCAGTACTTC. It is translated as CASSLAGSHEQYF.

In DNA, the CDR3 is TGCAGCGCCGACGGGACAGGGGCGAGAACTGAAGCTTTCTTT. Amino acid sequence: CSADGTGARTEAFF. The chain has TRBV29-1 and TRBJ1-1, with 10 bases aligning to TRBD1. J lost 5 bases, V lost 7 bases, and 10 bases had no gene match. The germline V gene has CDR1 SQVTM and CDR2 ANQGSEA. This CDR3 is built from 14 residues. Supplemented by reference TRBV29-1 and TRBJ1-1, the full variable domain reads SAVISQKPSRDICQRGTSLTIQCQVDSQVTMMFWYRQQPGQSLTLIATANQGSEATYESGFVIDKFPISRPNLTFSTLTVSNMSPEDSSIYLCSADGTGARTEAFFGQGTRLTVV.

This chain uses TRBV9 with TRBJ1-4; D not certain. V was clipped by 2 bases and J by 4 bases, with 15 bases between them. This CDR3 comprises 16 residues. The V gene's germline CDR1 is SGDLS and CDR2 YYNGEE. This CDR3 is CASSVRGSPYNEKLFF. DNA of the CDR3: TGTGCCAGCAGCGTTAGAGGGTCCCCTTATAATGAAAAACTGTTTTTT.

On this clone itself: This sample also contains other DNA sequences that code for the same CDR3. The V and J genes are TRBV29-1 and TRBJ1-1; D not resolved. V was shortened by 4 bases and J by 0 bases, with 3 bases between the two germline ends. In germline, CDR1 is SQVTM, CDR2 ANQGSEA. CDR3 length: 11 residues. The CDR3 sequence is CSVAVNTEAFF. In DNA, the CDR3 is TGCAGCGTTGCAGTGAACACTGAAGCTTTCTTT.

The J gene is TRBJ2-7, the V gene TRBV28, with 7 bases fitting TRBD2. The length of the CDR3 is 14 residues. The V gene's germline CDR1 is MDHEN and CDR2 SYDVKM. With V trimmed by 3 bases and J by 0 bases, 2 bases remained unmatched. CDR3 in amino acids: CASSFLAASYEQYF. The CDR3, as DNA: TGTGCCAGCAGTTTCCTAGCGGCCTCCTACGAGCAGTACTTC.

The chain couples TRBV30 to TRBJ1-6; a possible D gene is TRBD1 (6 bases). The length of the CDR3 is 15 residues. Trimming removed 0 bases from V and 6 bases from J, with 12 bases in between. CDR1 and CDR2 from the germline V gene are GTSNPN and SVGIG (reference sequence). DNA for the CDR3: TGTGCCTGGAGTGTACCGCGGACAGTTAATTCACCCCTCCACTTT. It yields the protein CAWSVPRTVNSPLHF. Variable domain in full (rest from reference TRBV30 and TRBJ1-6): SQTIHQWPATLVQPVGSPLSLECTVEGTSNPNLYWYRQAAGRGLQLLFYSVGIGQISSEVPQNLSASRPQDRQFILSSKKLLLSDSGFYLCAWSVPRTVNSPLHFGNGTRLTVT.

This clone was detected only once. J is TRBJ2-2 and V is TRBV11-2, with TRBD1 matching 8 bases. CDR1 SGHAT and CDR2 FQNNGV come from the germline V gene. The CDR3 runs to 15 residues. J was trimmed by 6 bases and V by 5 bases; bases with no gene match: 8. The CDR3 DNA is TGTGCCAGCAGCCCACGGACAGGGTCAGCCGGGGAGCTGTTTTTT. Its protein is CASSPRTGSAGELFF.

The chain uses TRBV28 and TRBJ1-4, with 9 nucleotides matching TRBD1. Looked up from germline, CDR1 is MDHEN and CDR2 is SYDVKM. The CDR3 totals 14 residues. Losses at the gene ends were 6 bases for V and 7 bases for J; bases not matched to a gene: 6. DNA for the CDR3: TGTGCCAGCAGCAAACAGGGGGCTGTTGAAAAACTGTTTTTT. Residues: CASSKQGAVEKLFF.

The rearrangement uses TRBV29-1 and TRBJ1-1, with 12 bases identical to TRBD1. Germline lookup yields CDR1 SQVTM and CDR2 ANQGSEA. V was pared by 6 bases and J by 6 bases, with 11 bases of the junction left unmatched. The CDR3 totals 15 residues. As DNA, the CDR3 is TGCAGCGTCGCGGCCGGGACAGGGGGCGCCTCTGAAGCTTTCTTT. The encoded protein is CSVAAGTGGASEAFF.

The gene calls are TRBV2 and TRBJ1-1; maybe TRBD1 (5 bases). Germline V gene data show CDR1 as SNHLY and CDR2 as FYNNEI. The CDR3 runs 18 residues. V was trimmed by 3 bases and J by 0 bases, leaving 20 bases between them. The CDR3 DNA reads TGTGCCAGCAGTGAGTCGCCAGGGAGGCAACCACTGAACACTGAAGCTTTCTTT. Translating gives CASSESPGRQPLNTEAFF.

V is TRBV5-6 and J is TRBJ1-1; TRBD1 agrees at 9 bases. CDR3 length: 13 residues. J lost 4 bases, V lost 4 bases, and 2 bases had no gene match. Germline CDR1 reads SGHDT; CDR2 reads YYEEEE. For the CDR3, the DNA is TGTGCCAGCAGCCTGGACAGGGGCACTGAAGCTTTCTTT. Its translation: CASSLDRGTEAFF.

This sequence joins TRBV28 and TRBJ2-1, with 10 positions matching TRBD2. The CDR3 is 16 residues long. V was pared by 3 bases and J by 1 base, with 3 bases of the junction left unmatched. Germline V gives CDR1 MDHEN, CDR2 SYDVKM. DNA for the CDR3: TGTGCCAGCAGTTTGGGAGCGGGAGGGTCCTACAATGAGCAGTTCTTC. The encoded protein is CASSLGAGGSYNEQFF.

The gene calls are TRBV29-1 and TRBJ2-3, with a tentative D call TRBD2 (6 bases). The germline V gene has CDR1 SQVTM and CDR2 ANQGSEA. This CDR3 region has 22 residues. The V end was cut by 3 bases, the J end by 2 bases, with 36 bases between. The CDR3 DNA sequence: TGCAGCGTTGACCCTGAAGCCCGACTAGTCACTCACCCTCTCCCAGACACAGATACGCAGTATTTT. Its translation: CSVDPEARLVTHPLPDTDTQYF.

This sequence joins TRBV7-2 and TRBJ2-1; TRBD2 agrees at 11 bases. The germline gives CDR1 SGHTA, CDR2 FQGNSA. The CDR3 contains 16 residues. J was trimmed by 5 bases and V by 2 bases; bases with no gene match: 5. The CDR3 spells CASSLLGLAVHNEQFF. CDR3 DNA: TGTGCCAGCAGCTTATTGGGACTAGCGGTCCACAATGAGCAGTTCTTC.

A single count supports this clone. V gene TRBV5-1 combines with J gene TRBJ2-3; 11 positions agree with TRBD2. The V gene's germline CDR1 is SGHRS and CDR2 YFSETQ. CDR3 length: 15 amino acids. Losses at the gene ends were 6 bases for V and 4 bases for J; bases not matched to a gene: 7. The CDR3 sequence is CASTPSGLAADTQYF. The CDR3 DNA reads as TGCGCCAGCACCCCCTCGGGACTAGCGGCAGATACGCAGTATTTT.

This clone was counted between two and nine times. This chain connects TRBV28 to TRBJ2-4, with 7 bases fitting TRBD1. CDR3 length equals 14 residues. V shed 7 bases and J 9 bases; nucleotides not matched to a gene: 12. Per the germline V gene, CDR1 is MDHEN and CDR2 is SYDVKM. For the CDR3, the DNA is TGTGCCAGCATCCCCGGGCAGGGGGTAGCCATTCAGTACTTC. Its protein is CASIPGQGVAIQYF.

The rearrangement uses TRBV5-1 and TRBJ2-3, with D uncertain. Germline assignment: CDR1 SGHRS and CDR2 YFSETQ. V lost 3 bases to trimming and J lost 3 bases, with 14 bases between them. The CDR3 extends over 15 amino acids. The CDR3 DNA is TGCGCCAGCAGCTGGTCCTACCAACCGACAGATACGCAGTATTTT. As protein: CASSWSYQPTDTQYF.

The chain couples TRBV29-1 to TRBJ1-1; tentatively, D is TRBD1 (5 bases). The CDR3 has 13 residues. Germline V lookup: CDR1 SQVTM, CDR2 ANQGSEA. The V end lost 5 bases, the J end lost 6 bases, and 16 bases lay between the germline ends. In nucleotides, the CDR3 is TGCAGCGTTACCAGTGGGGGGGGGTCTGAAGCTTTCTTT. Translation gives CSVTSGGGSEAFF.

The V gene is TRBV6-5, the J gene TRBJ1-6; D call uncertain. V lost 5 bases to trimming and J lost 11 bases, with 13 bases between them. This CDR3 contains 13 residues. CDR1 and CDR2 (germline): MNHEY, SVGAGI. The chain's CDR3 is CASSLPQRAPLHF. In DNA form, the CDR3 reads TGTGCCAGCAGTCTTCCTCAGAGGGCACCCCTCCACTTT.

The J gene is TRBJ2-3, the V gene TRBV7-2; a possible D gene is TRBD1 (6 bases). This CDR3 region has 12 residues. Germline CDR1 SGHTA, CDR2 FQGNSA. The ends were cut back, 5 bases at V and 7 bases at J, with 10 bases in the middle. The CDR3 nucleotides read TGTGCCAGCAGCCCGGACAGACATACGCAGTATTTT. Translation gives CASSPDRHTQYF.